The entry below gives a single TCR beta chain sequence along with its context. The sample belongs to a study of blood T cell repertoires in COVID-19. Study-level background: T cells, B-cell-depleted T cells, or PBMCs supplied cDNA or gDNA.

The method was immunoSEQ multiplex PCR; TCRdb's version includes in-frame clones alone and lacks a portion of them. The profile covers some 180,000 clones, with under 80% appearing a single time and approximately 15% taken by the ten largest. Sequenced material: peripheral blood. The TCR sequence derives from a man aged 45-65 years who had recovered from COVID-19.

The CDR3 region has the DNA TGTGCCAGCAGTCCTAGACAGGCCAGCTCCTACGAGCAGTACTTC. Translation: CASSPRQASSYEQYF. The chain links TRBV27 to TRBJ2-7, with D tentatively TRBD1 (6 bases). Germline values: CDR1 MNHEY, CDR2 SMNVEV (reference sequence). The length of the CDR3 is 15 residues. Between the trimmed V and J ends, which lost 5 bases and 0 bases, there was a span of 14 bases.